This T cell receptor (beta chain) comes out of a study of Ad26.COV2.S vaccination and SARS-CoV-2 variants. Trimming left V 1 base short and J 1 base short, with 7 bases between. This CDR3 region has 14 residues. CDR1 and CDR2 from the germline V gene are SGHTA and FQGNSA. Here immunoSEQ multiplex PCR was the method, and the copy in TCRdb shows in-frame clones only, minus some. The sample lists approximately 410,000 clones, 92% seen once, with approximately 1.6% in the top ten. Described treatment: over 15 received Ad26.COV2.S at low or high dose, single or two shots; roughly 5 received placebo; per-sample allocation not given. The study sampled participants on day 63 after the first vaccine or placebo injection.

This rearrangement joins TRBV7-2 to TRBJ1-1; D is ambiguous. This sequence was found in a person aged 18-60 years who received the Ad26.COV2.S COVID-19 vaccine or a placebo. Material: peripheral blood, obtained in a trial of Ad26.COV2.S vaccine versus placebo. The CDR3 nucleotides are TGTGCCAGCAGCTTAGGGATTAGGAACACTGAAGCTTTCTTT. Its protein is CASSLGIRNTEAFF.